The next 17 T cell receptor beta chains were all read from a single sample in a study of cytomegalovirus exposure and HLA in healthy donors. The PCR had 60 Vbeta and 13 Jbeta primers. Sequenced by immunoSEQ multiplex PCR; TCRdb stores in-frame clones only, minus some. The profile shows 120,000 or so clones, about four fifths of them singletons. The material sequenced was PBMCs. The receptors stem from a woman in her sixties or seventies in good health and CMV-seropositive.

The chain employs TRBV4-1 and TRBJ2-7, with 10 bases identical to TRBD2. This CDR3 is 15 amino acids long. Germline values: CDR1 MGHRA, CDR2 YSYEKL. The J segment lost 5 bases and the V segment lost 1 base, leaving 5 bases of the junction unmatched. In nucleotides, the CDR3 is TGCGCCAGCAGCCAAGCCCTAGCGGGAGTTGACGAGCAGTACTTC. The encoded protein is CASSQALAGVDEQYF.

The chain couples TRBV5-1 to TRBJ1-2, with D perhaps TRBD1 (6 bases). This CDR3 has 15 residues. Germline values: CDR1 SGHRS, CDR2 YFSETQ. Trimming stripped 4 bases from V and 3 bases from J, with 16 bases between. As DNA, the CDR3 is TGCGCCAGCAGCGGGGGCGTGGGACCCTACTATGGCTACACCTTC. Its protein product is CASSGGVGPYYGYTF.

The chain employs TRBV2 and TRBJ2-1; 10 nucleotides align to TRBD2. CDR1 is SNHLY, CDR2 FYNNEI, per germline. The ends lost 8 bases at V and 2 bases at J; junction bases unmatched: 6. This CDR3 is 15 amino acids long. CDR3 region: CASQVSGGPYNEQFF. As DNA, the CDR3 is TGTGCCAGCCAGGTTAGCGGGGGGCCCTACAATGAGCAGTTCTTC.

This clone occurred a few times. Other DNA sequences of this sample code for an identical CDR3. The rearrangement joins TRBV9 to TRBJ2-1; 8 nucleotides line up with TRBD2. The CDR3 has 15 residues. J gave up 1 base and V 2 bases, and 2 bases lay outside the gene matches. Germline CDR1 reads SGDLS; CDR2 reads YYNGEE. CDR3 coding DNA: TGTGCCAGCAGCGTGACGGGAGGGTCCTACAATGAGCAGTTCTTC. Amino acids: CASSVTGGSYNEQFF.

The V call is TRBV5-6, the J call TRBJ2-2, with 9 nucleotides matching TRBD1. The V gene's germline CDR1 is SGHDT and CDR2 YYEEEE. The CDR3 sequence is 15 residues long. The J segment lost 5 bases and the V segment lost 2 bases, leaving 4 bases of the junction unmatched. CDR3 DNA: TGTGCCAGCAGCTTCCGGGACAGGGATACCGGGGAGCTGTTTTTT. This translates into CASSFRDRDTGELFF.

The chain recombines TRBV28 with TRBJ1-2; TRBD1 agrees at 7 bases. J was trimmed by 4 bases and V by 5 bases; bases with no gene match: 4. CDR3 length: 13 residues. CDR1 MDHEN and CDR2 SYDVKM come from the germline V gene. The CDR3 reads CASSRDRVYGYTF. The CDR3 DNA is TGTGCCAGCAGTCGAGACAGGGTCTATGGCTACACCTTC.

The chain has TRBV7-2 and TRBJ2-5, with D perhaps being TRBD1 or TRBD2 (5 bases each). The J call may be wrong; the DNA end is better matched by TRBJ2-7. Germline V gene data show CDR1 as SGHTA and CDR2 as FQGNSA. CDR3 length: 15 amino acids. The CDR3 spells CASSSLRQPGGEQYF. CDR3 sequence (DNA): TGTGCCAGCAGCTCCCTACGGCAGCCTGGGGGCGAGCAGTACTTC.

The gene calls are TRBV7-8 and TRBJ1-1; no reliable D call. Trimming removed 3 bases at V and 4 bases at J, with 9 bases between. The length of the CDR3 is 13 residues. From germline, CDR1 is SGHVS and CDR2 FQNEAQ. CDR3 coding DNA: TGTGCCAGCAGCTTTATGGGAGCCACTGAAGCTTTCTTT. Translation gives CASSFMGATEAFF.

CDR3 in DNA: TGTGCCAGCAGCCCACGACAGGGACAAGAGACCCAGTACTTC. It translates to CASSPRQGQETQYF. The chain carries TRBV25-1 and TRBJ2-5; 7 bases are shared with TRBD1. The CDR3 runs 14 residues. Germline V lookup: CDR1 MGHDK, CDR2 SYGVNS. V lost 6 bases and J lost 2; bases outside the gene matches: 6.

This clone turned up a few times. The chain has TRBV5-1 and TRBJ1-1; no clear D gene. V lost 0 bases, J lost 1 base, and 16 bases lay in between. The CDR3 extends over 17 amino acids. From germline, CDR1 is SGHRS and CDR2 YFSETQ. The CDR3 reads CASSLAPPGRGNTEAFF. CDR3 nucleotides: TGCGCCAGCAGCTTGGCCCCCCCGGGTCGTGGGAACACTGAAGCTTTCTTT.

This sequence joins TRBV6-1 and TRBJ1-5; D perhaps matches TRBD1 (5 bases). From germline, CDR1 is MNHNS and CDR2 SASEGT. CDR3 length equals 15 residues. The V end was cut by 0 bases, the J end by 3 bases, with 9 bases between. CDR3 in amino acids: CASSEARANNQPQHF. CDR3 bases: TGTGCCAGCAGTGAAGCCAGGGCCAACAATCAGCCCCAGCATTTT.

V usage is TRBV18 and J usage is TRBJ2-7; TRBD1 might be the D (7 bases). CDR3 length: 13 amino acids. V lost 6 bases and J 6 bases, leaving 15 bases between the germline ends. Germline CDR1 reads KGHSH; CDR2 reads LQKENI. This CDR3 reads CASSRRDRSEQYF. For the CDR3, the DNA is TGTGCCAGCTCCCGGAGGGACAGAAGCGAGCAGTACTTC.

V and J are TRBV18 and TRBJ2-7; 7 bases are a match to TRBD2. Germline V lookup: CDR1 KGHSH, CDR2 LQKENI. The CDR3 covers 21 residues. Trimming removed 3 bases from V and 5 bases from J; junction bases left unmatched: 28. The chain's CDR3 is CASSPTTLLPSGSGVVNEQYF. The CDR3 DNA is TGTGCCAGCTCACCTACAACCCTACTTCCTAGCGGTTCGGGAGTTGTGAACGAGCAGTACTTC.

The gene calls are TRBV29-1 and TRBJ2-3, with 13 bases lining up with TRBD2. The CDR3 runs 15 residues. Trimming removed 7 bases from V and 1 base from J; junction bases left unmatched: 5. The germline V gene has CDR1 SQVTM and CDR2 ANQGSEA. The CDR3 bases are TGCAGCGCAAGCGGACTAGCGGGAGGCACAGATACGCAGTATTTT. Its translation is CSASGLAGGTDTQYF.

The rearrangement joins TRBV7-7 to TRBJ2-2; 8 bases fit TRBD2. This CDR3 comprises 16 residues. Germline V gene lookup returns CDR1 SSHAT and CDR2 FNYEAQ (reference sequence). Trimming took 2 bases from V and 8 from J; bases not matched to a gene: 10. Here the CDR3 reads CASSLSRTSCRGELFF. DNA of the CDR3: TGTGCCAGCAGCTTATCGCGGACTAGCTGTAGAGGGGAGCTGTTTTTT.

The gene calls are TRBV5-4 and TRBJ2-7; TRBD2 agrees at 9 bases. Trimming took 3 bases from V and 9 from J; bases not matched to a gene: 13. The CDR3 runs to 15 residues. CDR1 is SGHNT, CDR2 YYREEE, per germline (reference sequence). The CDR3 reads CASSYTGLALLGQYF. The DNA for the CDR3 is TGTGCCAGCAGCTATACGGGACTAGCATTACTCGGGCAGTACTTC.

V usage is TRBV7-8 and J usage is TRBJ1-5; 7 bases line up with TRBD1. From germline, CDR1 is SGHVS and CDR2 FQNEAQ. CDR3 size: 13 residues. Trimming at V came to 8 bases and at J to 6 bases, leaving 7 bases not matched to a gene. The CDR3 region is CASGTGVSQPQHF. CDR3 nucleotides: TGTGCCAGCGGTACAGGGGTAAGTCAGCCCCAGCATTTT. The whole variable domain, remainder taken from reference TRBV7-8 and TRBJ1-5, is GAGVSQSPRYKVAKRGQDVALRCDPISGHVSLFWYQQALGQGPEFLTYFQNEAQLDKSGLPSDRFFAERPEGSVSTLKIQRTQQEDSAVYLCASGTGVSQPQHFGDGTRLSIL.